This T cell receptor (beta chain) was sequenced during a study of T cell changes during pregnancy in multiple sclerosis. This table comes from immunoSEQ multiplex PCR, and its TCRdb copy is limited to in-frame clones, with some not included. The table lists about 77,000 clones, under 95% of them singletons. This clone was seen a few times. V lost 0 bases, J lost 4 bases, and 1 base stayed unmatched. CDR3 length equals 15 residues. CDR1 is LGHNA and CDR2 is YNFKEQ in the germline V gene. Specimen: peripheral blood, collected after pregnancy. The chain links TRBV4-2 to TRBJ2-3, with 10 nucleotides matching TRBD2. This TCR was recovered from a female donor in good health, enrolled as a control in a pregnancy study. The CDR3: CASSQEAGGPDTQYF. CDR3 bases: TGTGCCAGCAGCCAAGAAGCGGGAGGGCCAGATACGCAGTATTTT.